Listed below are T cell receptor beta chains from one sample, sequenced in a study of blood T cell repertoires in COVID-19. Some clones are missing from TCRdb's copy, which holds only in-frame ones; the method was immunoSEQ multiplex PCR. The data show roughly 69,000 clones, 78% seen once. Sequencing was carried out using peripheral blood. Receptors originate from a man in his sixties with COVID-19, enrolled during active disease. CDR3s include the opening cysteine and the closing phenylalanine or tryptophan. Each record gives: clone size, D gene, J gene, V gene, CDR3 protein, CDR3 DNA. A D gene is named only where the DNA matches it firmly. Clone size appears in some rows only: once, few, many, or a class for an expanded clone.

>NA|NA|TRBJ1-1|TRBV11-2
CASSSNTNTEAFF
TGTGCCAGCAGCTCCAACACGAACACTGAAGCTTTCTTT
>NA|NA|TRBJ2-5|TRBV9
CASSISGQETQYF
TGTGCCAGCAGCATCAGCGGCCAAGAGACCCAGTACTTC
>NA|NA|TRBJ1-4|TRBV5-1
CASSPRGGATNEKLFF
TGCGCCAGCAGCCCCCGCGGGGGGGCAACTAATGAAAAACTGTTTTTT
>NA|NA|TRBJ2-3|TRBV2
CASTLSRPGGDTQYF
TGTGCCAGCACGCTTAGCCGCCCGGGTGGAGATACGCAGTATTTT
>few|NA|TRBJ2-1|TRBV2
CASSDIEGEQFF
TGTGCCAGCAGTGATATAGAGGGTGAGCAGTTCTTC
>NA|TRBD1|TRBJ2-7|TRBV5-1
CASSSGQGVSEQYF
TGCGCCAGCAGCTCCGGACAGGGGGTGTCCGAGCAGTACTTC
>NA|TRBD1|TRBJ1-4|TRBV15
CATSRVTGGSEKLFF
TGTGCCACCAGCAGAGTGACAGGGGGGAGTGAAAAACTGTTTTTT
>NA|TRBD2|TRBJ2-1|TRBV27
CASSLLGTSANEQFF
TGTGCCAGCAGCCTACTCGGGACTAGCGCAAATGAGCAGTTCTTC
>NA|TRBD2|TRBJ2-3|TRBV10-2
CASRETSGLTDTQYF
TGCGCCAGCAGGGAGACTAGCGGACTCACAGATACGCAGTATTTT
>NA|TRBD1|TRBJ2-7|TRBV4-2
CASSQDGTGVDEQYF
TGTGCCAGCAGCCAAGATGGGACAGGCGTCGACGAGCAGTACTTC
>NA|NA|TRBJ2-7|TRBV21-1
CASSNSYEQYF
TGTGCCAGCAGCAATAGCTACGAGCAGTACTTC
>NA|TRBD1|TRBJ1-4|TRBV7-9
CASSSRTGDANEKLFF
TGTGCCAGCAGCTCAAGGACAGGGGACGCTAATGAAAAACTGTTTTTT
>NA|TRBD1|TRBJ2-7|TRBV27
CASSSGTGTPYEQYF
TGTGCCAGCAGCTCCGGGACAGGAACGCCCTACGAGCAGTACTTC
>once|NA|TRBJ1-1|TRBV5-1
CASRDTVNTEAFF
TGCGCCAGCAGAGACACTGTGAACACTGAAGCTTTCTTT
>once|NA|TRBJ1-1|TRBV5-1
CASSSTMNTEAFF
TGCGCCAGCTCAAGCACCATGAACACTGAAGCTTTCTTT
>few|NA|TRBJ1-4|TRBV6-1
CASSEGSSAGAGEKLFF
TGTGCCAGCAGTGAAGGGAGTAGTGCGGGCGCGGGTGAAAAACTGTTTTTT
>once|NA|TRBJ1-1|TRBV6-5
CASSYGQNTEAFF
TGTGCCAGCAGTTACGGACAGAACACTGAAGCTTTCTTT
>NA|NA|TRBJ2-5|TRBV11-2
CASSFNRVGGETQYF
TGTGCCAGCAGCTTTAACAGGGTGGGGGGGGAGACCCAGTACTTC
>NA|TRBD2|TRBJ2-5|TRBV7-2
CASSPYGTSGRETQYF
TGTGCCAGCAGCCCGTACGGGACTAGCGGGAGAGAGACCCAGTACTTC
>NA|NA|TRBJ2-2|TRBV21-1
CASRKSGGSGELFF
TGTGCCAGCAGGAAAAGTGGGGGCTCCGGGGAGCTGTTTTTT
>once|TRBD2|TRBJ2-2|TRBV7-9
CASSRLAGANTGELFF
TGTGCCAGCAGTAGGCTAGCGGGCGCGAACACCGGGGAGCTGTTTTTT
>few|NA|TRBJ1-5|TRBV2
CASSSRTASNQPQHF
TGTGCCAGCAGTTCTCGGACAGCTAGCAATCAGCCCCAGCATTTT
>few|NA|TRBJ1-2|TRBV29-1
CSVEDTRGIGISPGYTF
TGCAGCGTTGAAGACACCCGGGGAATAGGGATAAGTCCTGGCTACACCTTC
>NA|TRBD2|TRBJ2-5|TRBV12-5
CASVSGGSGTQYF
TGTGCTAGTGTCAGCGGGGGCTCGGGGACCCAGTACTTC
>NA|TRBD2|TRBJ2-3|TRBV20-1
CSASSGTSTDTQYF
TGCAGTGCTAGTAGCGGGACTAGCACAGATACGCAGTATTTT
>once|TRBD1|TRBJ2-5|TRBV29-1
CSVAKGQGMETQYF
TGCAGCGTGGCCAAAGGACAGGGGATGGAGACCCAGTACTTC
>NA|NA|TRBJ2-5|TRBV20-1
CSATGLETQYF
TGCAGTGCTACAGGGTTGGAGACCCAGTACTTC
>NA|NA|TRBJ1-3|TRBV2
CASKNQAGNTIYF
TGTGCCAGCAAGAATCAGGCTGGAAACACCATATATTTT
>NA|NA|TRBJ1-1|TRBV6-5
CASTRGTEAFF
TGTGCCAGCACCCGGGGTACTGAAGCTTTCTTT